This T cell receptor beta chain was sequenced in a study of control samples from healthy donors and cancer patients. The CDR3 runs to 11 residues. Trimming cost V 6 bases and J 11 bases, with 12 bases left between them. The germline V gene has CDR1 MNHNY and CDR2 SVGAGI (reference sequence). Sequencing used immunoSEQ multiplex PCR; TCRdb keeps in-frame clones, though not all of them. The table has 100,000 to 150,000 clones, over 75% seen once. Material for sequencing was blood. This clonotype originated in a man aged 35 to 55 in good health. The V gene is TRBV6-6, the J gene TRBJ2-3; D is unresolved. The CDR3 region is CASSLGVEQYF. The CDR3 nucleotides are TGTGCCAGCAGCCTGGGCGTCGAGCAGTATTTT.